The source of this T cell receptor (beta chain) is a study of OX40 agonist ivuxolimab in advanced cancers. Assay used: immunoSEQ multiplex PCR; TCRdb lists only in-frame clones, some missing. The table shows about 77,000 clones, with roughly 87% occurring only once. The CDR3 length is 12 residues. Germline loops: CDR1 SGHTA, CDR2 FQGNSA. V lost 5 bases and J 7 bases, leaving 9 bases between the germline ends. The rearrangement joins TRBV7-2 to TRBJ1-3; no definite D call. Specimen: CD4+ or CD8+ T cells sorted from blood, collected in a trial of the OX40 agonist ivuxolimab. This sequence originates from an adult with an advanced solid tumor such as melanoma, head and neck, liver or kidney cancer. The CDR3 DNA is TGTGCCAGCAGCGGCAGCAGGAACACCATATATTTT. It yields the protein CASSGSRNTIYF.